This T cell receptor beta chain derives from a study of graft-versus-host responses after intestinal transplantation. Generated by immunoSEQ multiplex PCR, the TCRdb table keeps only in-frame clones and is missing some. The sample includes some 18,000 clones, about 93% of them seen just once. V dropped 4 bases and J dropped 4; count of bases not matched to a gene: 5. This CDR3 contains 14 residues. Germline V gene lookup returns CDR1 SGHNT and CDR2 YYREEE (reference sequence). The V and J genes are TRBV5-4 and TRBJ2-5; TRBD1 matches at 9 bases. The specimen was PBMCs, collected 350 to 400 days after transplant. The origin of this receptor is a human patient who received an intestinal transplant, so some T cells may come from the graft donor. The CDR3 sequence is CASSVQQGAETQYF. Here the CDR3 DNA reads TGTGCCAGCAGCGTTCAACAGGGGGCAGAGACCCAGTACTTC.